This is a list of T cell receptor beta chains from one sample in a study of primary melanoma T cells and metastatic recurrence. Repertoires were generated with immunoSEQ multiplex PCR, while TCRdb's copy carries only in-frame clones and drops some. This sample's table reports roughly 66 clones. Sequenced sample: melanoma tumor tissue. Receptors originate from a human donor with melanoma. Each CDR3 is given with its conserved first and last residue. The D gene is left open where the match is weak. For some rows the clone size is stated as once, few or many, or as a class when expanded; others skip it.

>TRBV11-3|.|TRBJ2-2|.|15
TGTGCCAGCAGCTTAGGGGGCTCAGGAACCGGGGAGCTGTTTTTT
CASSLGGSGTGELFF
>TRBV7-1|.|TRBJ1-1|.|14
TGTGCCAGCAGCTTAATTCGGGGGCAGACTGAAGCTTTCTTT
CASSLIRGQTEAFF
>TRBV29-1|.|TRBJ2-7|TRBD2|14
TGCAGCGTTATAGACGTTAGCGGGAGTAGTGAGCAGTACTTC
CSVIDVSGSSEQYF
>TRBV12-5|.|TRBJ1-1|.|15
TGTGCTAGTGGTTTGTTGGTCAGCTTGAACACTGAAGCTTTCTTT
CASGLLVSLNTEAFF
>TRBV11-3|.|TRBJ2-7|TRBD1|15
TGTGCCAGCAGCTTGAGGGGGCGCAGGGGCTACGAGCAGTACTTC
CASSLRGRRGYEQYF
>TRBV19|once|TRBJ2-1|TRBD2|16
TGTGCCAGTAGTATAGATGGGCTAGCGGGGGCTGATGAGCAGTTCTTC
CASSIDGLAGADEQFF
>TRBV11-3|.|TRBJ2-2|TRBD2|14
TGTGCCAGCAGGTGGCGGGAGGGCGCCGGGGAGCTGTTTTTT
CASRWREGAGELFF
>TRBV11-3|.|TRBJ2-2|.|14
TGTGCCAGCCAGGTGGCGGTGGACACCGGGGAGCTGTTTTTT
CASQVAVDTGELFF
>TRBV11-3|.|TRBJ2-7|TRBD1|14
TGTGCCAGCAGCAACCCGGGACAGGGTGCCGAGCAGTACTTC
CASSNPGQGAEQYF
>TRBV11-3|.|TRBJ2-7|TRBD2|15
TGTGCCAGCAGCTACCCGGCTAGCGGATTCTACGAGCAGTACTTC
CASSYPASGFYEQYF
>TRBV22-1|.|TRBJ1-2|.|14
TGTGCCAGCAGTTTGCTTGGACAGGGATCTGGCTACACCTTC
CASSLLGQGSGYTF
>TRBV18|.|TRBJ1-1|.|13
TGTGCCAGCGTCGGGGGAGTGAGCACTGAAGCTTTCTTT
CASVGGVSTEAFF
>TRBV11-3|.|TRBJ2-5|.|14
TGTGCCAGCAGCTTGTATGGGATGGGGGAGACCCAGTACTTC
CASSLYGMGETQYF
>TRBV23-1|.|TRBJ2-7|TRBD1|16
TGCGCCAGCAGCTTGCTCGGGCACGGGACAGCCTCCGAGCAGTACTTC
CASSLLGHGTASEQYF
>TRBV19|.|TRBJ2-1|TRBD2|16
TGTGCCAGTAGTAAGACTAGCGGGGGCACCTACAATGAGCAGTTCTTC
CASSKTSGGTYNEQFF
>TRBV6-8|.|TRBJ1-1|.|13
TGTGCCAGCAGTCAGCAGGGAGGTACTGAAGCTTTCTTT
CASSQQGGTEAFF
>TRBV6-8|.|TRBJ1-1|.|13
TGTGCCAGCAGCCGGCCAGGGCAGGGACGGGCTTTCTTT
CASSRPGQGRAFF
>TRBV18|.|TRBJ1-1|.|14
TGTGCCAGCTCACCACCGGGAGTAAGGACTGAAGCTTTCTTT
CASSPPGVRTEAFF
>TRBV14|.|TRBJ1-4|TRBD1|15
TGTGCCAGCAGCCCAACAGGGGCCACTAATGAAAAACTGTTTTTT
CASSPTGATNEKLFF
>TRBV19|once|TRBJ1-5|TRBD1|14
TGTGCCAGTAGTACTACAGGGGGCCATCAGTCCCAGCATTTT
CASSTTGGHQSQHF
>TRBV14|.|TRBJ1-1|.|12
TGTGCCAGCAGCCAGAGGAACACTGAAGCTTTCTTT
CASSQRNTEAFF
>TRBV5-1|.|TRBJ2-2|.|15
TGCGCCAGCAGCTTGGAACAGCCGAACACCGGGGAGCTGTTTTTT
CASSLEQPNTGELFF
>TRBV6-8|.|TRBJ1-1|.|14
TGTGCCAGCAGCCCAGACAGGCTACTGGCTGAAGCTTTCTTT
CASSPDRLLAEAFF
>TRBV19|.|TRBJ2-2|.|13
TGTGCCAGTAGTATTGGGGGATTCGGGGAGCTGTTTTTT
CASSIGGFGELFF
>TRBV11-3|.|TRBJ1-1|TRBD1|15
TGTGCCAGCACGCAAGGTTGGCAGGGGGGGACTGAAGCTTTCTTT
CASTQGWQGGTEAFF
>TRBV11-3|.|TRBJ2-7|.|15
TGTGCCAGCAGCTTAGGGCCGGCGGGAACCTACGAGCAGTACTTC
CASSLGPAGTYEQYF
>TRBV11-3|.|TRBJ2-5|TRBD1|16
TGTGCCAGCAGCCCCTTGGGGACAGGGGGGGGAGAGACCCAGTACTTC
CASSPLGTGGGETQYF